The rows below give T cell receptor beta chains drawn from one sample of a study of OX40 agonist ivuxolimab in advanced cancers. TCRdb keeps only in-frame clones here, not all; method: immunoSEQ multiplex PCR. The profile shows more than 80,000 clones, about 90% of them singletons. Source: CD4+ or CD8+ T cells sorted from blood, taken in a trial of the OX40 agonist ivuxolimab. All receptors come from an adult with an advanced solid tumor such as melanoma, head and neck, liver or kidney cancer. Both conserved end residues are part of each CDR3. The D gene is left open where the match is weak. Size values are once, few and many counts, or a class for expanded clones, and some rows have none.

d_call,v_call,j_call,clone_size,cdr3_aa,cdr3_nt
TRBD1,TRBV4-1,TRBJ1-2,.,CASSPRDRDGYTF,TGCGCCAGCAGCCCCCGGGACAGGGACGGCTACACCTTC
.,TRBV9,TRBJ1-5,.,CASSRDRSNQPQHF,TGTGCCAGCAGCCGCGACCGGAGCAATCAGCCCCAGCATTTT
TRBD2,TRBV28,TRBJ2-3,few,CASNPEYSGSTDTQYF,TGTGCCAGCAATCCTGAGTATAGCGGGAGCACAGATACGCAGTATTTT
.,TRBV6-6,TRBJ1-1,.,CASSQTRDDTEAFF,TGTGCCAGCAGTCAAACAAGGGACGACACTGAAGCTTTCTTT
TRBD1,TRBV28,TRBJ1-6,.,CASSLPPGTGGSPLHF,TGTGCCAGCAGTTTACCTCCTGGGACAGGGGGGTCACCCCTCCACTTT
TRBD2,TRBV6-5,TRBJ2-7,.,CASSTGLGSGYEQYF,TGTGCCAGCAGCACCGGACTAGGAAGTGGCTACGAGCAGTACTTC
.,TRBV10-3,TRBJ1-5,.,CAISGGQGRNQPQHF,TGTGCCATCAGTGGCGGGCAGGGACGCAATCAGCCCCAGCATTTT
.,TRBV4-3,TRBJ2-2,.,CASSQIRGNRAGSVGELFF,TGCGCCAGCAGCCAAATCCGCGGGAACAGGGCAGGGTCGGTCGGGGAGCTGTTTTTT
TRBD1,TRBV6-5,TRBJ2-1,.,CASSYTTGDNEQFF,TGTGCCAGCAGTTACACGACAGGGGACAATGAGCAGTTCTTC
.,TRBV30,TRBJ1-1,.,CAWSVLYWRGVEAFF,TGTGCCTGGAGTGTACTTTATTGGCGGGGGGTGGAAGCTTTCTTT
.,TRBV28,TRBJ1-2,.,CASNPTFSGYGYTF,TGTGCCAGCAACCCCACCTTTTCTGGCTATGGCTACACCTTC
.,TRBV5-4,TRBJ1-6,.,CASSPRRNSPLHF,TGTGCCAGCAGCCCGAGGAGGAATTCACCCCTCCACTTT